This T cell receptor beta chain originates from a study of cytomegalovirus exposure and HLA in healthy donors. Findings of the study overall: In a later analysis, TCR beta V- and J-gene trimming was associated with a missense DCLRE1C variant. A later analysis showed that HLA-associated TCR beta chains had undergone more clonal expansion than equally common others. Cytomegalovirus status was reportedly diagnosed by the classifier with high sensitivity and specificity.

With V trimmed by 0 bases and J by 3 bases, 4 bases remained unmatched. This CDR3 spans 16 amino acids. Germline V gene lookup returns CDR1 LGHNA and CDR2 YSLEER. Regarding donors, all were healthy bone marrow donors. This clone came up many times. What it recognizes is unknown. The PCR employed 60 Vbeta primers together with 13 Jbeta primers. Sequencing was performed with immunoSEQ multiplex PCR; in TCRdb, only in-frame clones are kept and a portion is missing. The profile shows 170,000 or so clones, over 75% of them singletons. Sequenced: PBMCs. This TCR came from a woman in her forties or fifties in good health and CMV-seropositive. V usage is TRBV4-3 and J usage is TRBJ2-1; 8 bases are shared with TRBD2. For the CDR3, the DNA is TGCGCCAGCAGCCAAGATGCCGCGGGAGGCTACAATGAGCAGTTCTTC. Translating gives CASSQDAAGGYNEQFF.